A single sample gave rise to the 24 T cell receptor beta chains below, sequenced in a study of Ad26.COV2.S vaccination and SARS-CoV-2 variants. Noted treatment: roughly 20 received Ad26.COV2.S at low or high dose, single or two shots; 5 received placebo; per-sample allocation not given. Repertoires come from day 63 after the first vaccine or placebo injection. Repertoires were generated with immunoSEQ multiplex PCR, while TCRdb's copy carries only in-frame clones and drops some. The table records around 300,000 clones, 75% to 90% of them present only once. This sample comprised peripheral blood, obtained in a trial of Ad26.COV2.S vaccine versus placebo. These receptors were collected from a person between 18 and 65 years old who received the Ad26.COV2.S COVID-19 vaccine or a placebo.

The chain couples TRBV19 to TRBJ2-7, with 9 bases aligning to TRBD1. The CDR3 runs to 13 residues. J gave up 6 bases and V 7 bases, and 7 bases lay outside the gene matches. Per the germline V gene, CDR1 is LNHDA and CDR2 is SQIVND (reference sequence). The CDR3 bases are TGTGCCAGTACTCTGGGACAGGGTAGCGAGCAGTACTTC. Its protein product is CASTLGQGSEQYF.

The count of this clone is one. V gene TRBV5-4 combines with J gene TRBJ2-3; unclear D gene. Germline assignment: CDR1 SGHNT and CDR2 YYREEE (reference sequence). The CDR3 is made up of 15 amino acids. V lost 0 bases and J 0 bases, leaving 8 bases between the germline ends. The CDR3 protein is CASSLAASSTDTQYF. The CDR3 DNA sequence: TGTGCCAGCAGCTTGGCAGCGTCTAGCACAGATACGCAGTATTTT.

The V call is TRBV29-1, the J call TRBJ2-3, with D unclear. The CDR3 length is 11 residues. Trimming took off 7 bases at V and 6 bases at J, with 11 bases between the two ends. Germline V gene lookup returns CDR1 SQVTM and CDR2 ANQGSEA. Written as DNA, the CDR3 is TGCAGCGCCGCCGTTATGGATACGCAGTATTTT. This encodes CSAAVMDTQYF.

The chain has TRBV27 and TRBJ2-7; 7 bases are a match to TRBD1. Germline assignment: CDR1 MNHEY and CDR2 SMNVEV (reference sequence). The CDR3 has 15 residues. The V and J ends lost 4 bases and 3 bases, in that order; junction bases with no gene match: 9. CDR3 loop: CASSSGQPRDYEQYF. CDR3 nucleotide sequence: TGTGCCAGCAGTTCGGGACAGCCCAGAGACTACGAGCAGTACTTC.

V gene TRBV7-9 combines with J gene TRBJ2-7, with D possibly TRBD1 on 5 matching bases. V was clipped by 1 base and J by 4 bases, with 14 bases between them. Germline V gene sequence: CDR1 SEHNR, CDR2 FQNEAQ (reference sequence). The CDR3 has 15 amino acids. For the CDR3, the DNA is TGTGCCAGCAGCTTAGGAGACCTAGGGGATTACGAGCAGTACTTC. The encoded protein is CASSLGDLGDYEQYF.

J is TRBJ2-2 and V is TRBV19, with D hard to call. V was pared by 6 bases and J by 6 bases, with 8 bases between. This CDR3 comprises 12 residues. CDR1 is LNHDA, CDR2 SQIVND, per germline (reference sequence). The CDR3: CASSPGSGELFF. CDR3 sequence (DNA): TGTGCCAGTAGCCCGGGCTCCGGGGAGCTGTTTTTT. The full variable domain, with the rest looked up from reference TRBV19 and TRBJ2-2, is DGGITQSPKYLFRKEGQNVTLSCEQNLNHDAMYWYRQDPGQGLRLIYYSQIVNDFQKGDIAEGYSVSREKKESFPLTVTSAQKNPTAFYLCASSPGSGELFFGEGSRLTVL.

The rearrangement links TRBV6-5 to TRBJ1-3, with D possibly being TRBD1 (5 bases). Trimming stripped 10 bases from V and 8 bases from J, with 21 bases between. This CDR3 is 14 amino acids long. Germline V lookup: CDR1 MNHEY, CDR2 SVGAGI. The CDR3 DNA sequence: TGTGCCATTCTAAAGGACACGGGCGGGCACACCATATATTTT. Translation: CAILKDTGGHTIYF.

V usage is TRBV7-9 and J usage is TRBJ1-1; 9 bases line up with TRBD1. Germline CDR1 is SEHNR and CDR2 is FQNEAQ (reference sequence). CDR3 length equals 13 residues. J lost 7 bases, V lost 4 bases, and 4 bases had no gene match. The CDR3, as DNA: TGTGCCAGCAGCTCAACAGGGGGCAGTGAAGCTTTCTTT. This sequence encodes CASSSTGGSEAFF.

In this sample, this clone turned up a few times. This chain joins TRBV27 and TRBJ1-1, with no clear D. V was shortened by 5 bases and J by 1 base, with 11 bases between the two germline ends. CDR3 length: 14 residues. Germline lookup yields CDR1 MNHEY and CDR2 SMNVEV (reference sequence). CDR3 nucleotide sequence: TGTGCCAGCAGTGCTGGACGGTGGAACACTGAAGCTTTCTTT. Translating gives CASSAGRWNTEAFF.

J is TRBJ1-1 and V is TRBV5-1; D remains ambiguous. The CDR3 length is 13 residues. Trimming shortened V by 0 bases and J by 2 bases, and 5 bases separated the two germline ends. Germline V gene sequence: CDR1 SGHRS, CDR2 YFSETQ. The CDR3 loop is CASSLGDNTEAFF. The CDR3 bases are TGCGCCAGCAGCTTGGGGGATAACACTGAAGCTTTCTTT.

This rearrangement joins TRBV7-2 to TRBJ1-3; no clear D gene. This CDR3 region has 14 residues. Germline lookup yields CDR1 SGHTA and CDR2 FQGNSA. V was cut by 5 bases and J by 0 bases, with 8 bases left in between. The CDR3 is CASSPSSSGNTIYF. Here the CDR3 DNA reads TGTGCCAGCAGCCCGTCGAGCTCTGGAAACACCATATATTTT.

The V gene is TRBV3-1 (or the pseudogene TRBV3-2), the J gene TRBJ2-7; 7 nucleotides agree with TRBD1. Looked up from germline, CDR1 is LGHDT and CDR2 is YNNKEL (reference sequence). This CDR3 is built from 16 residues. V shed 3 bases, J shed 3 bases, and the junction held 11 bases outside the gene matches. The CDR3 DNA follows: TGTGCCAGCAGCCACACTAAGTATGGGGACAGCTACGAGCAGTACTTC. It yields the protein CASSHTKYGDSYEQYF.

As DNA, the CDR3 is TGTGCCAGCAGTCCGGCCGGGACAGGGGGCGAGCAGTACTTC. The encoded protein is CASSPAGTGGEQYF. V is TRBV27 and J is TRBJ2-7, with 11 nucleotides matching TRBD1. This CDR3 has 14 amino acids. With 5 bases clipped from V and 6 bases from J, the junction kept 6 bases outside the gene matches. Germline V gene lookup returns CDR1 MNHEY and CDR2 SMNVEV (reference sequence).

The chain links TRBV4-2 to TRBJ2-1; TRBD1 aligns across 8 bases. The CDR3 is made up of 16 amino acids. The V segment lost 0 bases and the J segment 6 bases; nucleotides outside the gene matches: 7. CDR1 and CDR2 from the germline V gene are LGHNA and YNFKEQ. The CDR3 nucleotides read TGTGCCAGCAGCCAAGAGGTGGGGACAGGCTTCAATGAGCAGTTCTTC. The encoded protein is CASSQEVGTGFNEQFF.

V and J are TRBV6-2 or TRBV6-3 and TRBJ2-1, with a weak D call TRBD2 (7 bases). Trimming pared 0 bases from V and 7 bases from J, leaving 13 bases between. The CDR3 is 15 residues long. The germline V gene encodes CDR1 MNHEY and CDR2 SVGEGT. CDR3 sequence reads: CASSYSGGAGNEQFF. The CDR3 nucleotides are TGTGCCAGCAGTTACTCTGGGGGGGCCGGGAATGAGCAGTTCTTC.

The chain uses TRBV2 and TRBJ2-5, with 12 bases aligning to TRBD2. The V gene's germline CDR1 is SNHLY and CDR2 FYNNEI. CDR3 length equals 13 residues. V gave up 11 bases and J gave up 5 bases; unmatched junction bases: 6. This CDR3 reads CAGGLAGGETQYF. The CDR3 DNA reads TGTGCCGGGGGACTAGCGGGTGGTGAGACCCAGTACTTC.

The DNA of the CDR3 is TGTGCCAGCAGCTTAGAAGGGGCAGCCTGGGGAAACACCATATATTTT. Translating it yields CASSLEGAAWGNTIYF. The J gene is TRBJ1-3, the V gene TRBV11-2; maybe TRBD1 (5 bases). CDR1 and CDR2 (germline): SGHAT, FQNNGV. V was shortened by 0 bases and J by 4 bases, with 13 bases between the two germline ends. This CDR3 contains 16 residues.

The V call is TRBV5-6, the J call TRBJ1-6; D perhaps matches TRBD1 (6 bases). V lost 3 bases, J lost 3 bases, and 13 bases lay in between. This CDR3 is built from 16 residues. Germline V lookup: CDR1 SGHDT, CDR2 YYEEEE. The DNA of the CDR3 is TGTGCCAGCAGCTCTCGACAGGTTGACTATAATTCACCCCTCCACTTT. Residues: CASSSRQVDYNSPLHF.

The chain combines TRBV28 with TRBJ2-7; 8 bases fit TRBD2. Germline CDR1 and CDR2: MDHEN and SYDVKM. V was pared by 2 bases and J by 6 bases, with 6 bases of the junction left unmatched. This CDR3 has 14 amino acids. CDR3 sequence reads: CASSLTAGEGEQYF. CDR3 bases: TGTGCCAGCAGTTTAACAGCGGGAGAGGGCGAGCAGTACTTC.

The chain is built from TRBV7-9 and TRBJ2-1; possibly TRBD1 or TRBD2 for D (6 bases each). The V gene lost 4 bases and the J gene lost 5 bases, with 9 bases spanning the gap. This CDR3 has 13 residues. Germline V gene sequence: CDR1 SEHNR, CDR2 FQNEAQ (reference sequence). CDR3 bases: TGTGCCAGCAGCTGGGGGGCCAACAATGAGCAGTTCTTC. The encoded protein is CASSWGANNEQFF.

This clone was seen once. The gene calls are TRBV18 and TRBJ2-6; D is unresolved. This CDR3 is built from 18 residues. V shed 1 base and J shed 0 bases, with 13 bases lying between them. The germline V gene has CDR1 KGHSH and CDR2 LQKENI. The CDR3 nucleotides read TGTGCCAGCTCACCACAGGGTCCATCCTCCTCTGGGGCCAACGTCCTGACTTTC. It is translated as CASSPQGPSSSGANVLTF.

This clone was picked up one time. V and J are TRBV7-9 and TRBJ2-1; no clear D gene. Trimming removed 1 base from V and 9 bases from J, with 4 bases in between. From germline, CDR1 is SEHNR and CDR2 FQNEAQ (reference sequence). CDR3 size: 11 residues. The CDR3 reads CASSLEREQFF. The CDR3, as DNA: TGTGCCAGCAGCTTAGAACGTGAGCAGTTCTTC.

The chain employs TRBV5-5 and TRBJ2-2; D unclear. Germline loops: CDR1 SGHKS, CDR2 YYEKEE (reference sequence). The germline V and J ends were trimmed by 7 bases and 3 bases, with 10 bases remaining between them. CDR3 length: 13 amino acids. The CDR3 nucleotides are TGTGCCAGCCGGAAACCGGACACCGGGGAGCTGTTTTTT. This translates into CASRKPDTGELFF.

This rearrangement joins TRBV29-1 to TRBJ2-7; 9 bases fit TRBD2. Germline CDR1 reads SQVTM; CDR2 reads ANQGSEA. This CDR3 spans 13 amino acids. The J segment lost 2 bases and the V segment lost 7 bases, leaving 6 bases of the junction unmatched. The CDR3 here is CSAHSGRAYEQYF. In DNA form, the CDR3 reads TGCAGCGCCCATAGCGGGAGAGCCTACGAGCAGTACTTC.